This entry describes one TCR beta chain. The germline V gene encodes CDR1 WSHSY and CDR2 SAAADI. The V gene lost 5 bases and the J gene lost 13 bases, with 12 bases spanning the gap. This CDR3 spans 11 amino acids. The data belong to a study of T cell repertoires in cytomegalovirus infection. In the study overall: In public TCR beta signatures, there were indications of both CMV infection and matching HLA type.

TCRdb re-derived calls from the reads in MiXCR, one entry per CDR3 protein. This table has about 740,000 distinct CDR3 sequences, approximately 40% appearing once. The chain has TRBV10-2 and TRBJ2-1, with D perhaps TRBD1 (5 bases). The specimen sequenced was PBMCs. The receptor's source is a human donor in good health (CMV status not recorded). Some clones in this sample may be carry-over from other donors' samples. As DNA, the CDR3 is TGCGCCAGCAGTTTTGGCGACAGACAGTTCTTC. Protein: CASSFGDRQFF.